This TCR beta chain was captured by sequencing in a study of blood T cell repertoires in COVID-19. Study as a whole: Spain, Italy and the United States supplied samples that represented acute and convalescent COVID-19. Nucleic acid was either cDNA or gDNA, and it came from T cells, B-cell-depleted T cells, or PBMCs.

The authors' processing: Nucleated cell counts were estimated from reference gene primer amplification. TCRdb's copy holds only in-frame clones and misses some; the assay was immunoSEQ multiplex PCR. V, J and clone size are those of that table, while D and trimming were read from the DNA. Here the sample spans 250,000 to 350,000 clones, around nine tenths being singletons. Germline V CDR1 and CDR2: SGDLS, YYNGEE. This CDR3 contains 20 residues. V shed 3 bases, J shed 1 base, and the junction held 11 bases outside the gene matches. Sequenced input: peripheral blood. V gene TRBV9 combines with J gene TRBJ2-2, with 14 positions matching TRBD2. This receptor was obtained from a woman aged 45 to 65 with active or convalescent COVID-19. This chain's CDR3 is CASSGRLGLAGVVNTGELFF. The DNA for the CDR3 is TGTGCCAGCAGCGGGCGACTGGGACTAGCGGGAGTCGTGAACACCGGGGAGCTGTTTTTT.